This entry concerns a single T cell receptor (beta chain). These data come from a study of T cell responses to AZD1222 COVID-19 vaccine. The table came from immunoSEQ multiplex PCR; TCRdb's copy has only in-frame clones and leaves some out. The sample consists of approximately 73,000 clones, 80% to 85% of them appearing once. CDR1 is ENHRY and CDR2 is SYGVKD in the germline V gene. This CDR3 is built from 15 residues. Deletions cut 6 bases from V and 4 bases from J, with 15 bases between. The source is an adult in good health. The input for sequencing was peripheral blood, taken on day 0 of AZD1222 vaccination. This rearrangement joins TRBV10-3 to TRBJ2-2, with D maybe TRBD1 (5 bases). CDR3 residues: CAISTARTSTGELFF. CDR3 nucleotides: TGTGCCATCAGCACCGCCCGGACATCCACCGGGGAGCTGTTTTTT.